Following are 32 T cell receptor beta chains from one sample sequenced in a study of T-cell memory formation after mild COVID-19. One entry per CDR3 protein, called by TCRdb with MiXCR from the 5' RACE reads. Of under 250,000 distinct CDR3 sequences detected, over 9% appear once; the ten largest clones hold 20% to 25%. The sequenced material came from PBMCs or a T cell subset sorted from them (not recorded which). Source of these receptors: a young man who had mild COVID-19 (a few samples of this study predate the infection). Cell type and time point are not known.

This clonotype was counted a few times. The chain combines TRBV12-3 or TRBV12-4 with TRBJ2-1, with a weak D call TRBD1 (6 bases). The V end lost 5 bases, the J end lost 2 bases, and 10 bases lay between the germline ends. The CDR3 totals 14 residues. The CDR3: CASSRDNTYNEQFF. The DNA of the CDR3 is TGTGCCAGCAGTAGGGACAACACCTACAATGAGCAGTTCTTC.

This clonotype was seen a handful of times. The V gene is TRBV14, the J gene TRBJ2-3; 11 bases align to TRBD2. V lost 2 bases to trimming and J lost 0 bases; unmatched junction nucleotides: 4. This CDR3 contains 17 residues. The germline gives CDR1 SGHDN, CDR2 FVKESK. The CDR3 DNA follows: TGTGCCAGCAGCCAACTCGGGACTAGCGGTAGCACAGATACGCAGTATTTT. It yields the protein CASSQLGTSGSTDTQYF.

The chain joins TRBV6-2 or TRBV6-3 to TRBJ2-3; weak D call: TRBD2 (6 bases). Trimming took 9 bases from V and 5 from J, leaving 21 bases between them. Germline-derived CDR1 and CDR2 are MNHEY and SVGEGT. This CDR3 is 15 amino acids long. This CDR3 reads CASSEEGRDRDTQYF. In DNA, the CDR3 is TGTGCCAGTTCCGAGGAGGGGCGTGATAGAGATACGCAGTATTTT.

This clonotype appeared a few times. V usage is TRBV6-5 and J usage is TRBJ1-1; perhaps TRBD1 as D (5 bases). The V gene's germline CDR1 is MNHEY and CDR2 SVGAGI. CDR3 length equals 14 residues. The ends were cut back, 0 bases at V and 7 bases at J, with 12 bases in the middle. The CDR3 loop is CASSYSLGRGEAFF. The CDR3 nucleotides are TGTGCCAGCAGTTACTCGCTTGGTAGGGGTGAAGCTTTCTTT.

This chain joins TRBV9 and TRBJ2-5, with D perhaps matching TRBD1 or TRBD2 (7 bases each). The ends were cut back, 3 bases at V and 2 bases at J, with 14 bases in the middle. The CDR3 has 15 residues. The germline CDR1 and CDR2 sequences are SGDLS and YYNGEE. CDR3 residues: CASSAQGGGQETQYF. DNA for the CDR3: TGTGCCAGCAGCGCCCAGGGGGGAGGGCAAGAGACCCAGTACTTC.

This clonotype was seen more than once but under ten times. The chain carries TRBV14 and TRBJ2-1, with 9 bases that match TRBD1. The CDR3 loop spans 16 amino acids. V dropped 4 bases and J dropped 2; count of bases not matched to a gene: 6. The V gene's germline CDR1 is SGHDN and CDR2 FVKESK. CDR3 DNA sequence: TGTGCCAGCAGCCCTTGGACAGGGGATCCCTACAATGAGCAGTTCTTC. It codes for CASSPWTGDPYNEQFF.

The sample holds a few counts of this clonotype. This chain links TRBV24-1 with TRBJ1-5; unclear D gene. CDR1 and CDR2 (germline): KGHDR, SFDVKD. With 5 bases removed from V and 2 bases from J, the gap between germline ends came to 6 bases. The CDR3 has 13 residues. The CDR3 reads CATSVFGNQPQHF. The CDR3 DNA is TGTGCCACCAGTGTTTTTGGCAATCAGCCCCAGCATTTT.

In this sample, this clonotype turned up a few times. The V and J genes are TRBV18 and TRBJ1-2; D is undetermined. Germline CDR1 and CDR2: KGHSH and LQKENI. V gave up 3 bases and J gave up 5 bases, with 16 bases separating them. This CDR3 contains 15 residues. The CDR3 nucleotides read TGTGCCAGCTCACCTTTCGACGGGCAAGGGTATGGCTACACCTTC. Amino acids: CASSPFDGQGYGYTF.

Ten or more counts support this clonotype. This chain uses TRBV3-1 with TRBJ2-1, with TRBD2 matching 8 bases. CDR1 LGHDT and CDR2 YNNKEL come from the germline V gene (reference sequence). V lost 3 bases and J lost 0; bases outside the gene matches: 7. The CDR3 has 17 residues. The CDR3 reads CASSQAGSGGSYNEQFF. The CDR3 coding sequence is TGTGCCAGCAGCCAGGCCGGCAGCGGGGGCTCCTACAATGAGCAGTTCTTC.

Comment on this clonotype: The junction shows a germline mismatch at one end, possibly a read error. The chain couples TRBV6-1 to TRBJ1-2, with TRBD1 identical over 8 bases. Germline CDR1 and CDR2: MNHNS and SASEGT. The CDR3 loop spans 16 amino acids. The CDR3 DNA follows: TGTTCCAGCAGCCCGATGCGACAGGGGTCGAACTATGGCTACACCTTC. This encodes CSSSPMRQGSNYGYTF.

This chain uses TRBV6-2 or TRBV6-3 with TRBJ2-5, with D maybe TRBD1 (6 bases). CDR1 is MNHEY, CDR2 SVGEGT, per germline. Trimming took off 2 bases at V and 5 bases at J, with 15 bases between the two ends. This CDR3 comprises 15 residues. The CDR3 region is CASSYRSNRGETQYF. The CDR3 DNA follows: TGTGCCAGCAGTTACAGGTCTAATAGGGGGGAGACCCAGTACTTC.

The sample holds a few counts of this clonotype. The V call is TRBV5-5, the J call TRBJ1-1; a weak D match, TRBD1 (6 bases). This CDR3 is 14 amino acids long. Germline CDR1 and CDR2: SGHKS and YYEKEE (reference sequence). Trimming cost V 1 base and J 4 bases, with 11 bases left between them. CDR3: CASSLQGWSTEAFF. Written as DNA, the CDR3 is TGTGCCAGCAGCTTGCAGGGGTGGTCCACTGAAGCTTTCTTT.

The chain uses TRBV18 and TRBJ2-3; possible D gene TRBD1, 5 bases. Germline V gives CDR1 KGHSH, CDR2 LQKENI. This CDR3 contains 14 residues. The V end was cut by 2 bases, the J end by 4 bases, with 10 bases between. The CDR3 DNA reads TGTGCCAGCTCACCAGGACATGTAGCAGATACGCAGTATTTT. Its translation is CASSPGHVADTQYF.

This rearrangement joins TRBV6-5 to TRBJ2-3; unclear D gene. V lost 4 bases and J 3 bases, leaving 11 bases between the germline ends. Per the germline V gene, CDR1 is MNHEY and CDR2 is SVGAGI. The CDR3 length is 14 residues. This chain's CDR3 is CASSSRVVTDTQYF. The CDR3 nucleotides are TGTGCCAGCAGTTCTCGGGTTGTGACAGATACGCAGTATTTT.

The chain employs TRBV6-2 or TRBV6-3 and TRBJ1-5, with a possible D match to TRBD1 (5 bases). This CDR3 is 15 amino acids long. The V and J ends lost 2 bases and 8 bases respectively, with 16 bases between them. Per germline, CDR1 MNHEY and CDR2 SVGEGT. Written as DNA, the CDR3 is TGTGCCAGCAGTTACGAGTCGGGGCCGCGGGAGCCCCAGCATTTT. This encodes CASSYESGPREPQHF.

There are a few counts of this clonotype. The chain joins TRBV11-2 to TRBJ2-5; TRBD1 matches at 10 bases. Germline values: CDR1 SGHAT, CDR2 FQNNGV. The CDR3 totals 18 residues. V was clipped by 1 base and J by 4 bases; unmatched bases: 12. Here the CDR3 DNA reads TGTGCCAGCAGCTTAGCCGACAGGGGGCTATTGGTGGTAGAGACCCAGTACTTC. Translation gives CASSLADRGLLVVETQYF.

The J gene is TRBJ1-5, the V gene TRBV2, with D perhaps matching TRBD1 (5 bases). Looked up from germline, CDR1 is SNHLY and CDR2 is FYNNEI. There are 13 residues in the CDR3. V lost 7 bases, J lost 4 bases, and 11 bases lay in between. The CDR3: CASNREGNQPQHF. CDR3 coding DNA: TGTGCCAGCAATCGAGAGGGGAATCAGCCCCAGCATTTT.

This clonotype appeared a few times. The gene calls are TRBV6-5 and TRBJ1-5; D perhaps matches TRBD1 (6 bases). V lost 4 bases and J 2 bases, leaving 15 bases between the germline ends. The CDR3 runs 16 residues. CDR1 is MNHEY, CDR2 SVGAGI, per germline. The CDR3 DNA sequence: TGTGCCAGCAGTTCAACAGGGTCGGCTGGCAATCAGCCCCAGCATTTT. It yields the protein CASSSTGSAGNQPQHF.

Ten or more counts support this clonotype. The chain employs TRBV7-2 and TRBJ1-1; tentatively, D is TRBD1 (6 bases). CDR1 is SGHTA, CDR2 FQGNSA, per germline. This CDR3 contains 14 residues. V lost 8 bases to trimming and J lost 1 base, with 14 bases between them. The CDR3 here is CASQPGAGNTEAFF. For the CDR3, the DNA is TGTGCCAGCCAGCCAGGGGCTGGGAACACTGAAGCTTTCTTT.

The rearrangement uses TRBV6-6 and TRBJ2-3; D may match TRBD1 or TRBD2 (6 bases each). This CDR3 contains 15 residues. Trimming removed 0 bases from V and 8 bases from J, with 15 bases in between. Germline V gives CDR1 MNHNY, CDR2 SVGAGI (reference sequence). The DNA of the CDR3 is TGTGCCAGCAGTTACTCGGGTGGGGGGCCCGGTACGCAGTATTTT. Its protein product is CASSYSGGGPGTQYF.

At least ten counts were recorded for this clonotype. The genes are TRBV11-2 and TRBJ2-1; D is perhaps TRBD1 (5 bases). V was shortened by 8 bases and J by 4 bases, with 18 bases between the two germline ends. The CDR3 is made up of 15 amino acids. The germline V gene encodes CDR1 SGHAT and CDR2 FQNNGV. The CDR3 nucleotides read TGTGCCAGCTCCCATGAGACAGATATGTACAATGAGCAGTTCTTC. Protein sequence: CASSHETDMYNEQFF.

A few counts support this clonotype. V usage is TRBV10-3 and J usage is TRBJ2-7; D is possibly TRBD2 (6 bases). In germline, CDR1 is ENHRY, CDR2 SYGVKD. There are 13 residues in the CDR3. With 10 bases removed from V and 7 bases from J, the gap between germline ends came to 20 bases. For the CDR3, the DNA is TGTGCCACCCGGGGGACGGTTGAGGGAGAGCAGTACTTC. Its translation: CATRGTVEGEQYF.

This clonotype was seen more than once but under ten times. The CDR3 bases are TGTGCCAGCAGCCCTTTAGGTGATTCGACCCAGTACTTC. Amino acid sequence: CASSPLGDSTQYF. This sequence joins TRBV7-2 and TRBJ2-5; D gene uncertain. V lost 5 bases to trimming and J lost 7 bases, with 14 bases between them. Germline-derived CDR1 and CDR2 are SGHTA and FQGNSA. The length of the CDR3 is 13 residues.

This clonotype was counted a few times. The chain links TRBV7-2 to TRBJ1-1, with D possibly being TRBD1 (5 bases). The CDR3 contains 14 residues. The germline V and J ends were trimmed by 8 bases and 5 bases, with 18 bases remaining between them. Germline V gene data show CDR1 as SGHTA and CDR2 as FQGNSA. DNA for the CDR3: TGTGCCAGCCGCTCTAGGGCCGGGGGTACTGAAGCTTTCTTT. As protein: CASRSRAGGTEAFF.

The chain joins TRBV4-3 to TRBJ2-7; 7 bases agree with TRBD1. Trimming took 3 bases from V and 1 from J; bases not matched to a gene: 6. The CDR3 totals 15 residues. Germline lookup yields CDR1 LGHNA and CDR2 YSLEER. CDR3 amino acids: CASSQTWDSSYEQYF. The CDR3, as DNA: TGCGCCAGCAGCCAGACCTGGGACAGTTCCTACGAGCAGTACTTC.

This clonotype was counted between two and nine times. The chain combines TRBV5-4 with TRBJ1-1; D ambiguous. Germline CDR1 reads SGHNT; CDR2 reads YYREEE (reference sequence). Trimming shortened V by 0 bases and J by 7 bases, and 7 bases separated the two germline ends. The CDR3 has 12 residues. CDR3 amino acids: CASSLDQFEAFF. The CDR3 nucleotides read TGTGCCAGCAGCTTGGATCAGTTTGAAGCTTTCTTT. The whole variable domain, remainder taken from reference TRBV5-4 and TRBJ1-1, is ETGVTQSPTHLIKTRGQQVTLRCSSQSGHNTVSWYQQALGQGPQFIFQYYREEENGRGNFPPRFSGLQFPNYSSELNVNALELDDSALYLCASSLDQFEAFFGQGTRLTVV.

CDR3 coding DNA: TGTGCCAGCAGCTTAGCCTTGGCCTACGAGCAGTACTTC. It translates to CASSLALAYEQYF. This chain uses TRBV7-2 with TRBJ2-7; no clear D. The germline V gene encodes CDR1 SGHTA and CDR2 FQGNSA. Trimming left V 0 bases short and J 2 bases short, with 5 bases between. This CDR3 has 13 residues. The full variable domain, completed using reference TRBV7-2 and TRBJ2-7, is GAGVSQSPSNKVTEKGKDVELRCDPISGHTALYWYRQSLGQGLEFLIYFQGNSAPDKSGLPSDRFSAERTGGSVSTLTIQRTQQEDSAVYLCASSLALAYEQYFGPGTRLTVT.

There are a few counts of this clonotype. The genes are TRBV7-2 and TRBJ2-2; 13 bases agree with TRBD2. The V gene end was trimmed by 6 bases and the J gene end by 6 bases; junction bases not matched to a gene: 13. The CDR3 spans 18 residues. Germline V gene lookup returns CDR1 SGHTA and CDR2 FQGNSA. CDR3 amino acids: CASRSTSGGSRGPGELFF. In DNA form, the CDR3 reads TGTGCCAGCAGATCGACTAGCGGGGGGTCTCGGGGACCCGGGGAGCTGTTTTTT. The full variable domain, rest sourced from reference TRBV7-2 and TRBJ2-2, is GAGVSQSPSNKVTEKGKDVELRCDPISGHTALYWYRQSLGQGLEFLIYFQGNSAPDKSGLPSDRFSAERTGGSVSTLTIQRTQQEDSAVYLCASRSTSGGSRGPGELFFGEGSRLTVL.

This clonotype was seen ten or more times. This chain links TRBV12-3 or TRBV12-4 with TRBJ1-1; D remains ambiguous. Trimming removed 5 bases from V and 8 bases from J, with 12 bases in between. This CDR3 has 12 residues. The CDR3 nucleotides are TGTGCCAGCAGTACCCTATCAGAAGAAGCTTTCTTT. This codes for CASSTLSEEAFF.

The table lists this clonotype with a few counts. The chain has TRBV9 and TRBJ2-2; 8 bases align to TRBD2. Germline CDR1 SGDLS, CDR2 YYNGEE. The CDR3 has 18 residues. V lost 0 bases to trimming and J lost 2 bases; unmatched junction nucleotides: 9. CDR3 in DNA: TGTGCCAGCAGCGTAGCTTTATCGGGGGGGGTTAACACCGGGGAGCTGTTTTTT. This codes for CASSVALSGGVNTGELFF.

The V call is TRBV5-1, the J call TRBJ2-1; D possibly corresponds to TRBD1 (6 bases). There are 12 residues in the CDR3. Trimming removed 3 bases from V and 9 bases from J, with 10 bases in between. Germline lookup yields CDR1 SGHRS and CDR2 YFSETQ. The CDR3 reads CASSSGVAEQFF. DNA for the CDR3: TGCGCCAGCAGCTCAGGGGTTGCTGAGCAGTTCTTC.

This clonotype has just a few counts. J is TRBJ2-2 and V is TRBV7-2; TRBD1 matches at 8 bases. Losses at the gene ends were 1 base for V and 6 bases for J; bases not matched to a gene: 10. Germline CDR1 is SGHTA and CDR2 is FQGNSA. This CDR3 is 17 amino acids long. CDR3 loop: CASSLDRRTGLSGELFF. The CDR3 DNA sequence: TGTGCCAGCAGCTTAGATCGCCGGACAGGGCTTTCCGGGGAGCTGTTTTTT. Full variable domain (missing parts from reference TRBV7-2 and TRBJ2-2): GAGVSQSPSNKVTEKGKDVELRCDPISGHTALYWYRQSLGQGLEFLIYFQGNSAPDKSGLPSDRFSAERTGGSVSTLTIQRTQQEDSAVYLCASSLDRRTGLSGELFFGEGSRLTVL.